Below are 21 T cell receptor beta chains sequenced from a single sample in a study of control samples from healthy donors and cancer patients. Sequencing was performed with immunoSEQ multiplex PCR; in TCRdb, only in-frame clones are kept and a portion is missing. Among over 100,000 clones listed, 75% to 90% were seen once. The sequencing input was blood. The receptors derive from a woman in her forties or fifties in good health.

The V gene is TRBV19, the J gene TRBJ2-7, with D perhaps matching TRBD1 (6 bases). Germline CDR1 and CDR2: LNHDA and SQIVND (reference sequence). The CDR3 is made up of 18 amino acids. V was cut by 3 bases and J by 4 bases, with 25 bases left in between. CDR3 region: CASSIPVGPGQWSYEQYV. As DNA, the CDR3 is TGTGCCAGTAGTATCCCGGTTGGTCCGGGACAATGGTCATACGAGCAGTACGTC.

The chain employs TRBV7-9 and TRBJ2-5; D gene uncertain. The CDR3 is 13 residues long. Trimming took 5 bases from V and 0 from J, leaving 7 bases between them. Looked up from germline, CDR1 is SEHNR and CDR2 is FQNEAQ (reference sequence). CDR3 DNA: TGTGCCAGCAGCGGACCGTACCAAGAGACCCAGTACTTC. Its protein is CASSGPYQETQYF.

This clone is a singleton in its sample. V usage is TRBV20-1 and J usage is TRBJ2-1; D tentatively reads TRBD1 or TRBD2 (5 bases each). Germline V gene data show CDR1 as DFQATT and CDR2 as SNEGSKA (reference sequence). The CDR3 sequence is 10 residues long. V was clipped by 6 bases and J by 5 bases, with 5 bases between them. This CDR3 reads CSAGHNEQFF. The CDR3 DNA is TGCAGTGCGGGACACAATGAGCAGTTCTTC.

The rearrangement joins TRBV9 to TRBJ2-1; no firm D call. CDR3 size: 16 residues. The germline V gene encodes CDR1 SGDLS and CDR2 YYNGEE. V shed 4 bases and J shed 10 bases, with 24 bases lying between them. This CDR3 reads CASSPSQDPPSGEQFF. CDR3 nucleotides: TGTGCCAGCAGCCCCTCGCAGGACCCTCCTTCCGGGGAGCAGTTCTTC.

The CDR3 region has the DNA TGTGCCAGCAGCCGGACAGGATACAGCAATCAGCCCCAGCATTTT. Translation gives CASSRTGYSNQPQHF. V is TRBV7-7 and J is TRBJ1-5; 7 bases are a match to TRBD1. J gave up 1 base and V 5 bases, and 5 bases lay outside the gene matches. Germline V CDR1 and CDR2: SSHAT, FNYEAQ (reference sequence). The CDR3 sequence is 15 residues long.

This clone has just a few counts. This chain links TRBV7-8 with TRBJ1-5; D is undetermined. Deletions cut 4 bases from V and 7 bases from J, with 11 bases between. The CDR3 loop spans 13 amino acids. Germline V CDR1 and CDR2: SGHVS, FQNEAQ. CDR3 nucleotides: TGTGCCAGCAGCTACGAACTAGGGCAGCCCCAGCATTTT. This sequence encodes CASSYELGQPQHF.

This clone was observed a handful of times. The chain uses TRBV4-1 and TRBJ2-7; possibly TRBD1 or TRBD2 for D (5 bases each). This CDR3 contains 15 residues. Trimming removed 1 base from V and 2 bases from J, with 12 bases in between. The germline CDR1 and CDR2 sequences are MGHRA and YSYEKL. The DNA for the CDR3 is TGCGCCAGCAGCCAAGGAGGGACCCAAACCTACGAGCAGTACTTC. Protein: CASSQGGTQTYEQYF.

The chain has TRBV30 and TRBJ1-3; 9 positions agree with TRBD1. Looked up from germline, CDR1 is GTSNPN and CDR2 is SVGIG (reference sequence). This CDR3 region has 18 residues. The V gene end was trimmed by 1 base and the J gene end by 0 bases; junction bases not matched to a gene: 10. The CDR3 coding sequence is TGTGCCTGGAGTGCCTTGGGACAGGGACCTTACTCTGGAAACACCATATATTTT. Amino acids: CAWSALGQGPYSGNTIYF.

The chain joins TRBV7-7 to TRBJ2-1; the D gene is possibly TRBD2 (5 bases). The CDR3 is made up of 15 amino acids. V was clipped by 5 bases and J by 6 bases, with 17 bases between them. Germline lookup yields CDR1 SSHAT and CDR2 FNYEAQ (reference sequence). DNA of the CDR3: TGTGCCAGCAGCCAAAACACCGGGATCACCAATGAGCAGTTCTTC. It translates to CASSQNTGITNEQFF.

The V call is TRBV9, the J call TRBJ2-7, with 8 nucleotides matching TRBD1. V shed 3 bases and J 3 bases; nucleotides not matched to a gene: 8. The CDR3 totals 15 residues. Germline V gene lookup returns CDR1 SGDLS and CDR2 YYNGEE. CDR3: CASSGRQGPIYEQYV. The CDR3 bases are TGTGCCAGCAGCGGGAGACAGGGGCCGATCTACGAGCAGTACGTC.

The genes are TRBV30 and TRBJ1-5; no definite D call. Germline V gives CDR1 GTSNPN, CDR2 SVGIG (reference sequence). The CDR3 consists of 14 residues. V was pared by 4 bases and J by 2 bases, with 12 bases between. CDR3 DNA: TGTGCCTGGAATAGAGGGTTGGGCAATCAGCCCCAGCATTTT. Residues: CAWNRGLGNQPQHF.

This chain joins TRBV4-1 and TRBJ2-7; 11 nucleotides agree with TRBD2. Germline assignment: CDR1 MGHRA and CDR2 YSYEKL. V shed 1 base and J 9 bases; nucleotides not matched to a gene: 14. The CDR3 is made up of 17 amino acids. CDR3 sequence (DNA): TGCGCCAGCAGCCAAGCCCTAGCGGGAGGCCCCTCGGGGGCGCAGTACGTC. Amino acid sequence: CASSQALAGGPSGAQYV.

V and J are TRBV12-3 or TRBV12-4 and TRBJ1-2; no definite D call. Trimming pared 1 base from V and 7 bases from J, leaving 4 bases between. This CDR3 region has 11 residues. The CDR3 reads CASSLGVGYTF. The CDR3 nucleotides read TGTGCCAGCAGTTTAGGGGTTGGCTACACCTTC.

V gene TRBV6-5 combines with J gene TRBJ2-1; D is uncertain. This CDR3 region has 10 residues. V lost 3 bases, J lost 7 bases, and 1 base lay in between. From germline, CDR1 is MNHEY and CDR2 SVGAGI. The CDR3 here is CASSYNEQFF. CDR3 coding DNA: TGTGCCAGCAGTTATAATGAGCAGTTCTTC.

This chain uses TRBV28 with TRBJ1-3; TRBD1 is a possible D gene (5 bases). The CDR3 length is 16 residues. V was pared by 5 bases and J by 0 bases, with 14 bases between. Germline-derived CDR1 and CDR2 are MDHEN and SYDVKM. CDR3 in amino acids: CASSPGSASSGNTIYF. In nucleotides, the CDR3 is TGTGCCAGCAGTCCAGGGTCAGCCAGCTCTGGAAACACCATATATTTT.

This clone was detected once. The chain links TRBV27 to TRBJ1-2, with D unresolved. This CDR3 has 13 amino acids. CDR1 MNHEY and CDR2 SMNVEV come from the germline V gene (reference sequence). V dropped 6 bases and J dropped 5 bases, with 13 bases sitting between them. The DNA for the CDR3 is TGTGCCAGCAGCCTGAGGGAGGGTTATGGCTACACCTTC. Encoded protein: CASSLREGYGYTF.

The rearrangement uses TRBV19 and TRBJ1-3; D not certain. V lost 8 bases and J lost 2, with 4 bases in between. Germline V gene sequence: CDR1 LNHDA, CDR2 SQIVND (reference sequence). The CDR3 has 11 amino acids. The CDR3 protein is CASRAGNTIYF. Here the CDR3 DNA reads TGTGCCAGTCGAGCTGGAAACACCATATATTTT.

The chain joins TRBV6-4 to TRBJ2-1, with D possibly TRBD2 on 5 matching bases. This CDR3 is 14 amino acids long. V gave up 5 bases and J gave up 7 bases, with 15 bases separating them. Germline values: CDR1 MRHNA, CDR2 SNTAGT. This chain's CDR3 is CASSMEWEYNEQFF. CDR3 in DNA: TGTGCCAGCAGTATGGAGTGGGAGTATAATGAGCAGTTCTTC.

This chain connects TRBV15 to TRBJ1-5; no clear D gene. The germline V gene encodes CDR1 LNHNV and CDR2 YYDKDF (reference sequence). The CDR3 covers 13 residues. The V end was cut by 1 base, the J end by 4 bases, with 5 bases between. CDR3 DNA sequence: TGTGCCACCAGCAGAGCCGAGAATCAGCCCCAGCATTTT. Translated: CATSRAENQPQHF.

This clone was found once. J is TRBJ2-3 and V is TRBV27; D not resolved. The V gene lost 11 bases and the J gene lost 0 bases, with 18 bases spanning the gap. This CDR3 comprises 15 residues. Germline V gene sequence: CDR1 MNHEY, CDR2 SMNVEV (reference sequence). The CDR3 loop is CAGQRRLPSTDTQYF. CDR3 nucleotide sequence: TGTGCCGGCCAACGGCGGCTACCTAGCACAGATACGCAGTATTTT.

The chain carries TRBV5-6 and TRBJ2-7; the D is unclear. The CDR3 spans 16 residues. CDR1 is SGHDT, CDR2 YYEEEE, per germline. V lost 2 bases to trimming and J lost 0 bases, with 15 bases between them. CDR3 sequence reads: CASSLFSPLSSYEQYF. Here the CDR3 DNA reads TGTGCCAGCAGCTTATTTTCCCCGCTCAGCTCCTACGAGCAGTACTTC.